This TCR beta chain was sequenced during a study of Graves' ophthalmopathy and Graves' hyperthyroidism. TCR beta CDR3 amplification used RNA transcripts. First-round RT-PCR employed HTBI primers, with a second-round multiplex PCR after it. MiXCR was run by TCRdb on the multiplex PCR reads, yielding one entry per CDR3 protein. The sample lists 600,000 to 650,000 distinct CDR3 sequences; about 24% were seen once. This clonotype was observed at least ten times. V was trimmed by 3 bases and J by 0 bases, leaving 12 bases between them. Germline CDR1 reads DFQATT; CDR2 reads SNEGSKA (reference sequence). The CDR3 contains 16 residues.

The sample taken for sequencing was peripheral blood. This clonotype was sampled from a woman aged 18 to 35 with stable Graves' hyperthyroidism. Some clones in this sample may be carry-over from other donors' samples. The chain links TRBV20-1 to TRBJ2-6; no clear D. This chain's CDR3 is CSASRVIHSGANVLTF. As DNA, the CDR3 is TGCAGTGCTAGTAGGGTGATCCACTCTGGGGCCAACGTCCTGACTTTC.